A single sample gave rise to the 9 T cell receptor beta chains below, sequenced in a study of blood T cell repertoires in COVID-19. Libraries were prepared by immunoSEQ multiplex PCR; TCRdb keeps only in-frame clonotypes and omits some of them. The table lists 15,000 to 20,000 clones, 85% to 90% of them singletons. Sequenced: peripheral blood. Every receptor here comes from an elderly woman with COVID-19, enrolled during active disease.

CDR3 nucleotide sequence: TGTGCCACCCAGCCCGGACTTTTCGCCGGGGAGCTGTTTTTT. Translating gives CATQPGLFAGELFF. The V and J genes are TRBV24-1 and TRBJ2-2; weak D call: TRBD2 (5 bases). The CDR3 length is 14 residues. Germline V gene data show CDR1 as KGHDR and CDR2 as SFDVKD. Trimming stripped 9 bases from V and 6 bases from J, with 16 bases between.

The chain combines TRBV28 with TRBJ2-2, with 9 bases matching TRBD1. Germline V gene lookup returns CDR1 MDHEN and CDR2 SYDVKM. The CDR3 is 15 residues long. The V and J ends lost 6 bases and 5 bases, in that order; junction bases with no gene match: 7. The CDR3 nucleotides read TGTGCCAGCAGCACAGGGGGCCGGGAGACCGGGGAGCTGTTTTTT. Its protein is CASSTGGRETGELFF.

The chain is built from TRBV7-5 and TRBJ1-5. TRBV7-5 is given as a pseudogene. CDR3 length equals 14 residues. CDR3 nucleotide sequence: TGTGTCAGAAGCTTAGAGGAGGGCGATCAGCCCCAGCATTTT. Encoded protein: CVRSLEEGDQPQHF.

Only one count was recorded for this clone. The rearrangement links TRBV5-6 to TRBJ1-4; D is unresolved. Germline V gene data show CDR1 as SGHDT and CDR2 as YYEEEE. The CDR3 totals 15 residues. The V end lost 1 base, the J end lost 7 bases, and 14 bases lay between the germline ends. The CDR3 reads CASSLHRKGGEKLFF. Here the CDR3 DNA reads TGTGCCAGCAGCTTGCACAGAAAAGGTGGTGAAAAACTGTTTTTT. Together with reference TRBV5-6 and TRBJ1-4, the CDR3 gives the full variable domain: DAGVTQSPTHLIKTRGQQVTLRCSPKSGHDTVSWYQQALGQGPQFIFQYYEEEERQRGNFPDRFSGHQFPNYSSELNVNALLLGDSALYLCASSLHRKGGEKLFFGSGTQLSVL.

The V gene is TRBV7-2, the J gene TRBJ1-1; D may be TRBD1 (5 bases). Germline CDR1 SGHTA, CDR2 FQGNSA. Between the trimmed V and J ends, which lost 5 bases and 3 bases, there was a span of 10 bases. This CDR3 is built from 13 residues. CDR3: CASSPQGYTEAFF. The CDR3 DNA is TGTGCCAGCAGCCCCCAGGGTTACACTGAAGCTTTCTTT.

CDR3 sequence (DNA): TGTGCCAGCTCACCGACTCCGGGACACCTCGGCGAGCAGTACTTC. Its protein is CASSPTPGHLGEQYF. The chain employs TRBV18 and TRBJ2-7; D is possibly TRBD1 (6 bases). The CDR3 spans 15 residues. Germline CDR1 is KGHSH and CDR2 is LQKENI. V lost 3 bases to trimming and J lost 6 bases, with 18 bases between them.

The chain links TRBV24-1 to TRBJ2-5, with D possibly being TRBD2 (5 bases). Germline CDR1 and CDR2: KGHDR and SFDVKD. The length of the CDR3 is 15 residues. V was clipped by 9 bases and J by 0 bases, with 16 bases between them. Here the CDR3 reads CATQSGETYQETQYF. The CDR3 DNA reads TGTGCCACCCAAAGCGGTGAAACGTACCAAGAGACCCAGTACTTC.

The chain recombines TRBV4-3 with TRBJ1-1; 8 positions match TRBD1. This CDR3 comprises 12 residues. Germline V gives CDR1 LGHNA, CDR2 YSLEER. Germline trimming cut 5 bases from V and 11 bases from J; bases unmatched to any gene: 7. For the CDR3, the DNA is TGCGCCAGCAGCGAGGGGGGACAGGCGGCTTTCTTT. Translated, it gives CASSEGGQAAFF.

This clone was counted a single time. The chain combines TRBV7-2 with TRBJ2-7, with TRBD2 identical over 14 bases. Germline CDR1 and CDR2: SGHTA and FQGNSA. The CDR3 extends over 14 amino acids. The ends lost 8 bases at V and 3 bases at J; junction bases unmatched: 3. The DNA for the CDR3 is TGTGCCAGCCGACTAGCGGGAGGGGACTACGAGCAGTACTTC. It encodes CASRLAGGDYEQYF.